In this sample, the clone carrying this T cell receptor (beta chain) turned up a few times. Its cognate antigen is unknown. The sample is drawn from a study of vaccination and CD4 T cells after COVID-19. Study at large: The study collected post-vaccine samples a median around 76 days after dose two, with a range of 14 to 241. Control cultures received a CEFX pool, an HIV-1 Nef pool, or no peptide. Overlapping peptides of the spike proteins of SARS-CoV-2, HCoV-NL63, HCoV-OC43 and HCoV-229E were used for cell stimulation.

Notes on the study in general: Convalescent patient numbers were relatively low, with no early post-infection timepoints.

With the Oncomine TCR Beta short-read assay, DNA from cultured CD4+ T cells was sequenced. TCRdb re-called the PCR reads through MiXCR, storing one row per CDR3 protein. In the table there are 10,000 to 15,000 distinct CDR3 sequences, around 50% of which are singletons. The germline V gene encodes CDR1 SGHVS and CDR2 FNYEAQ. V gave up 1 base and J gave up 0 bases, with 3 bases separating them. The CDR3 contains 13 residues. Treatment described: roughly ten-day PBMC culture with coronavirus spike peptide pools or control peptides (ViraFEST assay). The chain carries TRBV7-6 and TRBJ1-2; D is unresolved. Sequencing input: CD4+ T cells from blood, cultured in vitro. The TCR comes from a human donor who had recovered from COVID-19. For the CDR3, the DNA is TGTGCCAGCAGCTTAGGAGCTAACTATGGCTACACCTTC. Residues: CASSLGANYGYTF.